The rows below give T cell receptor beta chains drawn from one sample of a study of T-cell memory formation after mild COVID-19. TCRdb ran MiXCR on the 5' RACE reads and lists one entry per CDR3 protein. The sample consists of about 400,000 distinct CDR3 sequences, 20% to 25% of them appearing once. The sequencing input was PBMCs or a T cell subset sorted from them (not recorded which). These receptors were obtained from an adult woman who had mild COVID-19 (a few samples of this study predate the infection). Cell type and time point are not known. CDR3s include the opening cysteine and the closing phenylalanine or tryptophan.

v_gene: TRBV27; CDR3aa: CASSQLPPDRGGYGYTF
v_gene: TRBV20-1; CDR3aa: CSAGTGAQPQHF
v_gene: TRBV27; CDR3aa: CASSTAGQVLGEQFF
v_gene: TRBV20-1; CDR3aa: CSARDRRAGSNYGYTF
v_gene: TRBV18; CDR3aa: CASSLQDNQPQHF
v_gene: TRBV5-5; CDR3aa: CASSLASIAGPTDTQYF
v_gene: TRBV10-3; CDR3aa: CAISESDSGSGGEQYF
v_gene: TRBV29-1; CDR3aa: CSTPGQIQETQYF
v_gene: TRBV11-2; CDR3aa: CASSLASLGVGYEQYF
v_gene: TRBV9; CDR3aa: CASSVSGANTGELFF
v_gene: TRBV7-9; CDR3aa: CASSPHYGGTDTQYF
v_gene: TRBV5-1; CDR3aa: CASRTRLNTEAFF
v_gene: TRBV7-2; CDR3aa: CASTRWALMNTEAFF
v_gene: TRBV18; CDR3aa: CASSPLRASSSRANEQFF
v_gene: TRBV12-3/TRBV12-4; CDR3aa: CASSDPQQGPYNSPLHF
v_gene: TRBV29-1; CDR3aa: CSARSFSYNEQFF
v_gene: TRBV21-1; CDR3aa: CADPITDTQYF
v_gene: TRBV7-2; CDR3aa: CASSLALATYEQYF
v_gene: TRBV4-2; CDR3aa: CASSPDGSGNTIYF
v_gene: TRBV4-3; CDR3aa: CASSQPQGQGVRTGELFF
v_gene: TRBV4-1; CDR3aa: CASSPNLGATGNTIYF
v_gene: TRBV29-1; CDR3aa: CSAGQIQETQYF
v_gene: TRBV15; CDR3aa: CATSRDRGSLLGCYF
v_gene: TRBV20-1; CDR3aa: CSASGGVQETQYF
v_gene: TRBV20-1; CDR3aa: CSAMMGHPGFNTGELFF
v_gene: TRBV6-4; CDR3aa: CASRASGGGELFF
v_gene: TRBV20-1; CDR3aa: CSARRWDYGYTF
v_gene: TRBV25-1; CDR3aa: CASSDRDRDTGELFF
v_gene: TRBV7-3; CDR3aa: CASSSTGAGDTQYF
v_gene: TRBV12-3/TRBV12-4; CDR3aa: CASSLALLASYNEQFF
v_gene: TRBV27; CDR3aa: CASSPGQGFAYNSPLHF
v_gene: TRBV20-1; CDR3aa: CSARDWGDRRDYEQYF
v_gene: TRBV25-1; CDR3aa: CASSQNGHLDGYTF
v_gene: TRBV29-1; CDR3aa: CSVVMAGTYEQYF
v_gene: TRBV5-5; CDR3aa: CASSFTAGGWETQYF
v_gene: TRBV12-3/TRBV12-4; CDR3aa: CASSFRGVGFGANVLTF
v_gene: TRBV27; CDR3aa: CASSLTLTGWYEQYF
v_gene: TRBV4-2; CDR3aa: CASSQDTIQETQYF
v_gene: TRBV25-1; CDR3aa: CASPDGYEQYF
v_gene: TRBV3-1; CDR3aa: CASSQDSETQYF
v_gene: TRBV7-2; CDR3aa: CASSLNQGVGELFF
v_gene: TRBV6-5; CDR3aa: CASRATSGGLKNIQYF
v_gene: TRBV12-3/TRBV12-4; CDR3aa: CASSPLLAGVPNEQFF
v_gene: TRBV7-2; CDR3aa: CASSSLRVDYNEQFF
v_gene: TRBV7-6; CDR3aa: CASSLQRGDTGVFSEQFF
v_gene: TRBV5-1; CDR3aa: CASSYGQRDTEAFF
v_gene: TRBV4-1; CDR3aa: CASSPREVAEAFF
v_gene: TRBV29-1; CDR3aa: CSVRNLGPPTRRQFF
v_gene: TRBV12-3/TRBV12-4; CDR3aa: CASSLVGPETQYF
v_gene: TRBV25-1; CDR3aa: CASSEVGETQYF
v_gene: TRBV11-2; CDR3aa: CASSAILKAEQFF